These 31 T cell receptor beta chains originate from one sample sequenced in a study of cytomegalovirus exposure and HLA in healthy donors. The study ran its PCR with 60 Vbeta and 13 Jbeta primers. Measured with immunoSEQ multiplex PCR; TCRdb has only the in-frame clones, and not every one. The table records over 90,000 clones, about 72% of them present only once. Sequences were obtained from PBMCs. Source of these receptors: a woman aged 60 to 75 in good health and CMV-seropositive.

Here the CDR3 reads CASRGQGLNGYTF. CDR3 nucleotides: TGTGCCAGTAGGGGACAGGGACTAAATGGCTACACCTTC. The chain carries TRBV19 and TRBJ1-2; the match to TRBD1 covers 9 bases. The CDR3 runs 13 residues. The germline gives CDR1 LNHDA, CDR2 SQIVND (reference sequence). The ends lost 6 bases at V and 6 bases at J; junction bases unmatched: 5.

V usage is TRBV14 and J usage is TRBJ2-3; D might be TRBD1 (6 bases). The V end lost 0 bases, the J end lost 4 bases, and 11 bases lay between the germline ends. The length of the CDR3 is 15 residues. Germline CDR1 and CDR2: SGHDN and FVKESK. The CDR3 protein is CASSQEQGSPDTQYF. Written as DNA, the CDR3 is TGTGCCAGCAGCCAAGAACAGGGATCCCCAGATACGCAGTATTTT.

The rearrangement joins TRBV29-1 to TRBJ1-4, with 7 bases matching TRBD1. The V gene's germline CDR1 is SQVTM and CDR2 ANQGSEA. V was pared by 6 bases and J by 5 bases, with 6 bases of the junction left unmatched. The CDR3 has 13 amino acids. For the CDR3, the DNA is TGCAGCGTCGGGGACAGAAAAAATGAAAAACTGTTTTTT. This translates into CSVGDRKNEKLFF.

The rearrangement links TRBV11-2 to TRBJ1-5; possibly TRBD1 for D (5 bases). The germline V gene has CDR1 SGHAT and CDR2 FQNNGV. CDR3 length equals 15 residues. Trimming shortened V by 4 bases and J by 3 bases, and 13 bases separated the two germline ends. CDR3 amino acids: CASSSPHRINQPQHF. CDR3 coding DNA: TGTGCCAGCAGCTCCCCCCACAGGATCAATCAGCCCCAGCATTTT.

This chain connects TRBV14 to TRBJ2-7, with D possibly TRBD2 on 5 matching bases. This CDR3 has 16 residues. V lost 2 bases and J lost 9, with 23 bases in between. Germline CDR1 and CDR2: SGHDN and FVKESK. The CDR3 loop is CASSQTGIGKESGQYF. CDR3 in DNA: TGTGCCAGCAGCCAAACGGGGATTGGGAAGGAGTCGGGGCAGTACTTC.

The chain is built from TRBV29-1 and TRBJ1-1, with 8 bases lining up with TRBD1. Per the germline V gene, CDR1 is SQVTM and CDR2 is ANQGSEA. This CDR3 region has 13 residues. With 3 bases clipped from V and 6 bases from J, the junction kept 6 bases outside the gene matches. This chain's CDR3 is CSVELDRVAEAFF. Written as DNA, the CDR3 is TGCAGCGTTGAGTTGGACAGGGTAGCTGAAGCTTTCTTT.

The CDR3 coding sequence is TGTGCCAGCAGCTTAGAGATCGGGACAGGGCAGCACAATGAGCAGTTCTTC. It is translated as CASSLEIGTGQHNEQFF. This sequence joins TRBV7-9 and TRBJ2-1; 9 bases agree with TRBD1. The germline V gene encodes CDR1 SEHNR and CDR2 FQNEAQ (reference sequence). J lost 5 bases, V lost 1 base, and 9 bases had no gene match. This CDR3 is built from 17 residues.

V usage is TRBV27 and J usage is TRBJ2-5; 7 bases are a match to TRBD2. The CDR3 runs to 14 residues. Germline CDR1 and CDR2: MNHEY and SMNVEV (reference sequence). Unmatched junction bases numbered 9, after V lost 6 bases and J lost 5 bases. CDR3 nucleotide sequence: TGTGCCAGCAGGGCGGGAGTCCCCTCGGAGACCCAGTACTTC. The encoded protein is CASRAGVPSETQYF.

The chain uses TRBV5-1 and TRBJ1-1; 10 nucleotides agree with TRBD1. This CDR3 is 14 amino acids long. V lost 4 bases, J lost 6 bases, and 6 bases stayed unmatched. The germline V gene has CDR1 SGHRS and CDR2 YFSETQ. CDR3 region: CASSHGQGGSEAFF. The CDR3 bases are TGCGCCAGCAGCCATGGACAGGGGGGGTCTGAAGCTTTCTTT. Based on the CDR3 plus reference TRBV5-1 and TRBJ1-1, the full variable domain is KAGVTQTPRYLIKTRGQQVTLSCSPISGHRSVSWYQQTPGQGLQFLFEYFSETQRNKGNFPGRFSGRQFSNSRSEMNVSTLELGDSALYLCASSHGQGGSEAFFGQGTRLTVV.

The chain joins TRBV7-2 to TRBJ1-3; D gene ambiguous. Germline V gene sequence: CDR1 SGHTA, CDR2 FQGNSA. This CDR3 is built from 16 residues. V dropped 5 bases and J dropped 4 bases, with 18 bases sitting between them. CDR3 residues: CASSPRGGRAGNTIYF. The CDR3, as DNA: TGTGCCAGCAGCCCCCGGGGAGGTCGGGCCGGAAACACCATATATTTT.

The chain joins TRBV28 to TRBJ2-3; TRBD2 matches 8 bases. J gave up 5 bases and V 6 bases, and 7 bases lay outside the gene matches. CDR1 MDHEN and CDR2 SYDVKM come from the germline V gene. This CDR3 region has 14 residues. CDR3 DNA sequence: TGTGCCAGCAGCAGTCCCGGGGGGGGAGATACGCAGTATTTT. Translating it yields CASSSPGGGDTQYF.

This clone was observed a single time. V is TRBV10-1 and J is TRBJ2-7, with D possibly matching TRBD1 (6 bases). The CDR3 sequence is 14 residues long. The germline gives CDR1 WNHNN, CDR2 SYGVQD (reference sequence). The germline V and J ends were trimmed by 0 bases and 6 bases, with 12 bases remaining between them. CDR3 sequence: CASSESTGTPEQYF. Written as DNA, the CDR3 is TGCGCCAGCAGTGAGTCGACAGGTACCCCCGAGCAGTACTTC.

This clone was counted only a few times. The genes are TRBV9 and TRBJ1-1; D is uncertain. In germline, CDR1 is SGDLS, CDR2 YYNGEE. Trimming stripped 3 bases from V and 4 bases from J, with 13 bases between. This CDR3 has 14 amino acids. CDR3 nucleotide sequence: TGTGCCAGCAGCGCCTCCGCCTCTAGCACTGAAGCTTTCTTT. Its protein product is CASSASASSTEAFF.

This clone was counted only a few times. The rearrangement links TRBV9 to TRBJ2-1; 10 bases align to TRBD2. This CDR3 region has 14 residues. V lost 2 bases to trimming and J lost 6 bases; unmatched junction nucleotides: 2. The germline V gene has CDR1 SGDLS and CDR2 YYNGEE. CDR3 nucleotide sequence: TGTGCCAGCAGCGTTCTAGCGGGAGCCAATGAGCAGTTCTTC. Encoded protein: CASSVLAGANEQFF. Full variable domain (remainder filled in from reference TRBV9 and TRBJ2-1): DSGVTQTPKHLITATGQRVTLRCSPRSGDLSVYWYQQSLDQGLQFLIQYYNGEERAKGNILERFSAQQFPDLHSELNLSSLELGDSALYFCASSVLAGANEQFFGPGTRLTVL.

CDR3 sequence: CASSEFFGDEAFF. CDR3 sequence (DNA): TGTGCCAGCAGTGAATTTTTCGGGGATGAAGCTTTCTTT. The chain combines TRBV25-1 with TRBJ1-1; D unresolved. The germline gives CDR1 MGHDK, CDR2 SYGVNS. CDR3 length: 13 residues. The V gene lost 1 base and the J gene lost 7 bases, with 10 bases spanning the gap.

The chain employs TRBV28 and TRBJ2-7, with TRBD2 matching 11 bases. Germline V lookup: CDR1 MDHEN, CDR2 SYDVKM. The CDR3 runs to 16 residues. V lost 5 bases to trimming and J lost 3 bases; unmatched junction nucleotides: 9. The CDR3 protein is CASSLTPGLADYEQYF. The CDR3 DNA is TGTGCCAGCAGTCTAACGCCGGGACTAGCGGACTACGAGCAGTACTTC.

This chain joins TRBV6-5 and TRBJ1-2, with D tentatively TRBD1 (5 bases). The V and J ends lost 6 bases and 3 bases respectively, with 17 bases between them. The CDR3 has 15 residues. Germline V gene lookup returns CDR1 MNHEY and CDR2 SVGAGI. The CDR3 region is CASRQSGGGDYGYTF. CDR3 sequence (DNA): TGTGCCAGCAGGCAATCGGGGGGGGGTGACTATGGCTACACCTTC.

The chain combines TRBV19 with TRBJ1-2; D ambiguous. Trimming stripped 6 bases from V and 0 bases from J, with 8 bases between. Germline CDR1 is LNHDA and CDR2 is SQIVND (reference sequence). The length of the CDR3 is 13 residues. The DNA for the CDR3 is TGTGCCAGTAGAACAGATACTAACTATGGCTACACCTTC. Protein: CASRTDTNYGYTF.

The chain links TRBV7-9 to TRBJ2-5; 9 bases are shared with TRBD1. There are 15 residues in the CDR3. The germline CDR1 and CDR2 sequences are SEHNR and FQNEAQ (reference sequence). V shed 5 bases, J shed 5 bases, and the junction held 9 bases outside the gene matches. In DNA, the CDR3 is TGTGCCAGCAGCACCGGACAGGGGTTACTGGAGACCCAGTACTTC. Its protein product is CASSTGQGLLETQYF. The whole variable domain, remainder taken from reference TRBV7-9 and TRBJ2-5, is DTGVSQNPRHKITKRGQNVTFRCDPISEHNRLYWYRQTLGQGPEFLTYFQNEAQLEKSRLLSDRFSAERPKGSFSTLEIQRTEQGDSAMYLCASSTGQGLLETQYFGPGTRLLVL.

The chain couples TRBV7-3 to TRBJ2-2; 9 bases are shared with TRBD1. The V gene's germline CDR1 is SGHTA and CDR2 FQGTGA. The CDR3 covers 17 residues. The V segment lost 5 bases and the J segment 0 bases; nucleotides outside the gene matches: 7. This CDR3 is CASSPTWDRANTGELFF. CDR3 DNA sequence: TGTGCCAGCAGCCCGACATGGGACAGGGCGAACACCGGGGAGCTGTTTTTT.

This rearrangement joins TRBV5-4 to TRBJ2-3; 13 positions agree with TRBD2. The length of the CDR3 is 17 residues. After removal of 3 bases from V and 0 bases from J, the junction contained 4 bases not matched to a gene. The V gene's germline CDR1 is SGHNT and CDR2 YYREEE (reference sequence). The CDR3 region has the DNA TGTGCCAGCAGCTCTCCGGGACTAGCGGGGAGCACAGATACGCAGTATTTT. Translating gives CASSSPGLAGSTDTQYF.

This chain uses TRBV16 with TRBJ2-1; TRBD1 matches 7 bases. The CDR3 consists of 20 residues. The V gene end was trimmed by 4 bases and the J gene end by 0 bases; junction bases not matched to a gene: 18. Germline values: CDR1 KGHSY, CDR2 FQNENV. The DNA of the CDR3 is TGTGCCAGCAGCCCTTCTTGGTGGGACAGCCAACCTAGCTCCTACAATGAGCAGTTCTTC. It codes for CASSPSWWDSQPSSYNEQFF. The variable domain in full, with the rest retrieved from reference TRBV16 and TRBJ2-1, is GEEVAQTPKHLVRGEGQKAKLYCAPIKGHSYVFWYQQVLKNEFKFLISFQNENVFDETGMPKERFSAKCLPNSPCSLEIQATKLEDSAVYFCASSPSWWDSQPSSYNEQFFGPGTRLTVL.

V usage is TRBV5-4 and J usage is TRBJ1-2, with D possibly matching TRBD1 (6 bases). Looked up from germline, CDR1 is SGHNT and CDR2 is YYREEE (reference sequence). This CDR3 is built from 15 residues. V gave up 4 bases and J gave up 5 bases, with 18 bases separating them. The CDR3 region is CASSPGGAQEYGYTF. The CDR3 DNA reads as TGTGCCAGCAGCCCCGGGGGGGCTCAGGAATATGGCTACACCTTC.

V usage is TRBV19 and J usage is TRBJ2-3, with 8 positions matching TRBD1. The CDR3 has 14 amino acids. Germline V CDR1 and CDR2: LNHDA, SQIVND (reference sequence). Trimming took 1 base from V and 6 from J; bases not matched to a gene: 3. CDR3 in DNA: TGTGCCAGTAGTATAGGGGGACAGGTTGATACGCAGTATTTT. As protein: CASSIGGQVDTQYF.

The rearrangement joins TRBV5-1 to TRBJ2-1; 10 bases fit TRBD1. CDR1 and CDR2 (germline): SGHRS, YFSETQ. Losses at the gene ends were 2 bases for V and 4 bases for J; bases not matched to a gene: 3. The CDR3 has 15 residues. The CDR3, as DNA: TGCGCCAGCAGCTTCCGGGACAGGGGTTACAATGAGCAGTTCTTC. It specifies CASSFRDRGYNEQFF.

The V call is TRBV6-1, the J call TRBJ1-2, with D unclear. The CDR3 has 14 residues. V was cut by 6 bases and J by 7 bases, with 18 bases left in between. CDR1 is MNHNS and CDR2 is SASEGT in the germline V gene. CDR3 protein: CASRRSTLDSGYTF. DNA for the CDR3: TGTGCCAGCAGAAGGAGCACGCTGGACTCTGGCTACACCTTC.

The V and J genes are TRBV19 and TRBJ2-1; 8 bases match TRBD2. The CDR3 is made up of 16 amino acids. The trim removed 1 base at V and 0 bases at J, leaving 2 bases unmatched. CDR1 and CDR2 (germline): LNHDA, SQIVND (reference sequence). The CDR3 DNA reads as TGTGCCAGTAGTATAGGGAGCGGGAGCTCCTACAATGAGCAGTTCTTC. Translation: CASSIGSGSSYNEQFF.

The V call is TRBV10-1, the J call TRBJ2-1; 8 nucleotides align to TRBD1. The CDR3 runs 15 residues. The V gene's germline CDR1 is WNHNN and CDR2 SYGVQD (reference sequence). The J segment lost 7 bases and the V segment lost 4 bases, leaving 9 bases of the junction unmatched. The chain's CDR3 is CASSASDRELNEQFF. CDR3 sequence (DNA): TGCGCCAGCAGTGCTTCGGACAGGGAGTTGAATGAGCAGTTCTTC.

The chain couples TRBV19 to TRBJ1-1, with a tentative D call TRBD1 (5 bases). Trimming shortened V by 8 bases and J by 1 base, and 11 bases separated the two germline ends. Per germline, CDR1 LNHDA and CDR2 SQIVND (reference sequence). The CDR3 is made up of 13 amino acids. The CDR3 DNA follows: TGTGCCAGTTTGGGCAGGGCGAACACTGAAGCTTTCTTT. It translates to CASLGRANTEAFF. The full variable domain, its missing parts supplied by reference TRBV19 and TRBJ1-1, is DGGITQSPKYLFRKEGQNVTLSCEQNLNHDAMYWYRQDPGQGLRLIYYSQIVNDFQKGDIAEGYSVSREKKESFPLTVTSAQKNPTAFYLCASLGRANTEAFFGQGTRLTVV.

The chain combines TRBV7-6 with TRBJ2-7, with 10 bases matching TRBD2. After removal of 5 bases from V and 4 bases from J, the junction contained 8 bases not matched to a gene. CDR3 length: 15 amino acids. The germline gives CDR1 SGHVS, CDR2 FNYEAQ. CDR3 residues: CASSPTAGGVYEQYF. CDR3 DNA sequence: TGTGCCAGCAGCCCCACAGCGGGAGGGGTTTACGAGCAGTACTTC. The full variable domain, rest sourced from reference TRBV7-6 and TRBJ2-7, is GAGVSQSPRYKVTKRGQDVALRCDPISGHVSLYWYRQALGQGPEFLTYFNYEAQQDKSGLPNDRFSAERPEGSISTLTIQRTEQRDSAMYRCASSPTAGGVYEQYFGPGTRLTVT.

The J gene is TRBJ1-1, the V gene TRBV6-5; 9 bases fit TRBD1. The junction had 7 bases not matched to a gene; V was cut back by 2 bases and J by 3 bases. The CDR3 consists of 16 residues. The germline CDR1 and CDR2 sequences are MNHEY and SVGAGI. The CDR3 coding sequence is TGTGCCAGCAGTTACGACAGGGGGAGAAGGGACACTGAAGCTTTCTTT. Protein product: CASSYDRGRRDTEAFF.